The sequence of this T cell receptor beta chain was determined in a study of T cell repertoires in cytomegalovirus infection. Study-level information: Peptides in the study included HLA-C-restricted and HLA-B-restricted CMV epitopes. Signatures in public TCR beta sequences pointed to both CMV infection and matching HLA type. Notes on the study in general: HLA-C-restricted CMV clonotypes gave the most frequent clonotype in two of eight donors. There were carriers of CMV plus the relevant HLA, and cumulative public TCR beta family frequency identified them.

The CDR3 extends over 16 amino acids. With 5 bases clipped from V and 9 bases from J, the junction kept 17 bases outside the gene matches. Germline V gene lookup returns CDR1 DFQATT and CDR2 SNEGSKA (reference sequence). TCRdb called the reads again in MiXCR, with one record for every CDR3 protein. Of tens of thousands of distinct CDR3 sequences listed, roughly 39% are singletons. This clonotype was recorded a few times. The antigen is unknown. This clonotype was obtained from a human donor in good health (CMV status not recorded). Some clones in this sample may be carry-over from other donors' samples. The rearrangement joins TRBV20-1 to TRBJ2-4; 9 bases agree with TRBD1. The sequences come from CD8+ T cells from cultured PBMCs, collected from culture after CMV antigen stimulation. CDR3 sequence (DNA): TGCAGTGCTTCCACCGGGACAGGGTCAAGTTACGGCATTCAGTACTTC. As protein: CSASTGTGSSYGIQYF.